One and the same sample provided the 9 T cell receptor beta chains below, sequenced in a study of cytomegalovirus exposure and HLA in healthy donors. This table comes from immunoSEQ multiplex PCR, and its TCRdb copy is limited to in-frame clones, with some not included. The sample has about 180,000 clones, approximately 81% seen once. Sequencing was carried out using PBMCs. The source of these receptors is a man between 18 and 35 years old in good health and CMV-seropositive.

The chain carries TRBV12-5 and TRBJ2-1; D is perhaps TRBD2 (6 bases). Germline V lookup: CDR1 LGHNT, CDR2 FRNRAP. The CDR3 spans 11 residues. V lost 2 bases and J 15 bases, leaving 11 bases between the germline ends. CDR3 nucleotides: TGTGCTAGTGGTTTGTTCGGGGGATGGTTCTTC. Residues: CASGLFGGWFF.

The chain combines TRBV2 with TRBJ1-2; tentative D call: TRBD1 (5 bases). The germline gives CDR1 SNHLY, CDR2 FYNNEI. Deletions cut 4 bases from V and 3 bases from J, with 6 bases between. The CDR3 extends over 12 amino acids. CDR3 bases: TGTGCCAGCAGTGGGGGGGACTATGGCTACACCTTC. This gives the protein CASSGGDYGYTF. The full variable domain, completed using reference TRBV2 and TRBJ1-2, is EPEVTQTPSHQVTQMGQEVILRCVPISNHLYFYWYRQILGQKVEFLVSFYNNEISEKSEIFDDQFSVERPDGSNFTLKIRSTKLEDSAMYFCASSGGDYGYTFGSGTRLTVV.

The rearrangement uses TRBV28 and TRBJ2-2; 8 nucleotides match TRBD1. The CDR3 has 15 residues. Germline V lookup: CDR1 MDHEN, CDR2 SYDVKM. Trimming cost V 6 bases and J 1 base; bases outside gene matches: 4. The CDR3 DNA sequence: TGTGCCAGCAGACCCGGGACAGGGAACACCGGGGAGCTGTTTTTT. Its translation is CASRPGTGNTGELFF.

The V call is TRBV19, the J call TRBJ2-1; 7 nucleotides match TRBD2. V shed 3 bases and J 6 bases; nucleotides not matched to a gene: 2. This CDR3 is built from 13 residues. Germline V gives CDR1 LNHDA, CDR2 SQIVND (reference sequence). In nucleotides, the CDR3 is TGTGCCAGTAGTATTTTAGCGGGCAATGAGCAGTTCTTC. Amino acids: CASSILAGNEQFF.

This clone was observed a handful of times. The chain combines TRBV7-9 with TRBJ1-1; 9 positions agree with TRBD1. CDR1 and CDR2 from the germline V gene are SEHNR and FQNEAQ (reference sequence). V lost 5 bases to trimming and J lost 1 base; unmatched junction nucleotides: 5. The CDR3 has 15 residues. The CDR3 sequence: CASSPGQGSNTEAFF. The CDR3 region has the DNA TGTGCCAGCAGCCCGGGACAGGGATCGAACACTGAAGCTTTCTTT.

CDR3 sequence reads: CASRPGGGSYEQYF. The CDR3 coding sequence is TGTGCCAGCAGGCCGGGCGGGGGCTCCTACGAGCAGTACTTC. This chain joins TRBV7-9 and TRBJ2-7, with 7 bases that match TRBD2. Germline CDR1 reads SEHNR; CDR2 reads FQNEAQ (reference sequence). With V trimmed by 6 bases and J by 0 bases, 5 bases remained unmatched. This CDR3 is 14 amino acids long.

V gene TRBV28 combines with J gene TRBJ2-1; a possible D gene is TRBD1 (5 bases). Trimming shortened V by 1 base and J by 8 bases, and 9 bases separated the two germline ends. Germline CDR1 reads MDHEN; CDR2 reads SYDVKM. This CDR3 has 13 residues. CDR3 in DNA: TGTGCCAGCAGTTTATTAACAGGAGATGAGCAGTTCTTC. It translates to CASSLLTGDEQFF.

This chain uses TRBV7-9 with TRBJ2-3; 10 positions match TRBD1. The V segment lost 1 base and the J segment 4 bases; nucleotides outside the gene matches: 8. Germline loops: CDR1 SEHNR, CDR2 FQNEAQ (reference sequence). The CDR3 runs to 17 residues. The CDR3 reads CASSLVGTGDVADTQYF. The CDR3 DNA reads as TGTGCCAGCAGCTTAGTAGGGACAGGGGATGTCGCAGATACGCAGTATTTT.

In its sample, this clone was seen once. DNA of the CDR3: TGTGCCAGCAGCCAGGGCAATGAGCAGTTCTTC. Its protein is CASSQGNEQFF. The chain is built from TRBV27 and TRBJ2-1, with D perhaps matching TRBD1 (5 bases). V was shortened by 6 bases and J by 6 bases, with 6 bases between the two germline ends. The length of the CDR3 is 11 residues. The germline V gene encodes CDR1 MNHEY and CDR2 SMNVEV (reference sequence).